The 9 T cell receptor beta chains reported below all come from one sample, sequenced in a study of tumor-infiltrating lymphocytes in primary liver carcinoma. The investigators made TCR beta cDNA from around 530 ng total RNA, using a constant-region primer. Library construction for TCR beta comprised three nested multiplex PCR rounds performed with slightly modified ARM-PCR. PCR rounds one and two used TRBV1-TRBV30 forward primers with a C-beta reverse primer for approximately 10 cycles each. TCRdb passed the multiplex PCR reads through MiXCR, listing each CDR3 protein once. The data contain more than 75,000 distinct CDR3 sequences, approximately 77% of them seen just once; the ten biggest clones take up around 19%. The 20-30 mg bulk tissue piece was not sorted before simultaneous RNA and DNA extraction. The specimen sequenced was liver tumor tissue from sampling region 1. Subset of the sample: tumor region T1, superior pole. The receptor set was obtained from a man aged 35-49 years with primary liver carcinoma and hepatitis B virus infection.

Concerning this clonotype: A much larger clone sits a single nucleotide away, making a read error possible. The final CDR3 position lacks the conserved phenylalanine or tryptophan, pointing to a likely read error. The chain couples TRBV11-2 to TRBJ2-5; 7 bases match TRBD2. This CDR3 is 12 amino acids long. Trimming took 8 bases from V and 0 from J; bases not matched to a gene: 0. CDR1 is SGHAT, CDR2 FQNNGV, per germline. CDR3 amino acids: CASGGDQETQYV. Here the CDR3 DNA reads TGTGCCAGCGGGGGGGACCAAGAGACCCAGTACGTC.

CDR3: CASSTQLGGGTDTQHF. Here the CDR3 DNA reads TGTGCCAGCAGCACCCAGTTGGGGGGCGGCACAGATACGCAGCATTTT. The chain links TRBV6-9 to TRBJ2-3, with D tentatively TRBD1 (6 bases). TRBJ1-5 explains the end of the DNA better; the J call may be wrong. The CDR3 has 16 residues. Germline V CDR1 and CDR2: MNHGY, SVAAGI.

The chain recombines TRBV9 with TRBJ2-5, with D perhaps being TRBD1 or TRBD2 (5 bases each). This CDR3 is built from 15 residues. Per germline, CDR1 SGDLS and CDR2 YYNGEE. Trimming took off 7 bases at V and 6 bases at J, with 22 bases between the two ends. DNA of the CDR3: TGTGCCAGCGGCACTCCTTGGGGGAGCGGAAAGACCCAGTACTTC. Translating it yields CASGTPWGSGKTQYF.

Remarks on this clonotype: At one boundary the junction diverges from the germline segment, which might be a read error. The CDR3 nucleotides are TGTGCCATCAGTGACGGACAAGACTATGGCTACATCTTC. Translating gives CAISDGQDYGYIF. The chain combines TRBV2 with TRBJ1-2; D perhaps matches TRBD1 (5 bases). CDR1 is SNHLY, CDR2 FYNNEI, per germline. The CDR3 consists of 13 residues.

For this clonotype: A read error is likely, as this CDR3 ends without the conserved phenylalanine or tryptophan. The chain has TRBV29-1 and TRBJ2-5, with a weak D call TRBD1 (5 bases). The germline gives CDR1 SQVTM, CDR2 ANQGSEA. V was shortened by 8 bases and J by 4 bases, with 17 bases between the two germline ends. The CDR3 sequence is 13 residues long. The CDR3 DNA follows: TGCAGCTTTGGGCAGGGTTTGGGAGAGACCCAGTACCCC. Residues: CSFGQGLGETQYP.

Notes on this clonotype: The junction does not match germline at one end; this may be a read error. The genes are TRBV4-2 and TRBJ2-5; weak D call: TRBD2 (5 bases). The germline V gene has CDR1 LGHNA and CDR2 YNFKEQ. The CDR3 is 11 residues long. CDR3 in amino acids: CSSGQEETQYF. The CDR3 bases are TGTTCCAGCGGCCAAGAAGAGACCCAGTACTTC.

To note about this clonotype: This CDR3 fails to terminate in the conserved phenylalanine or tryptophan, so it likely reflects a read error. The chain carries TRBV11-2 and TRBJ2-5; D remains ambiguous. This CDR3 has 16 amino acids. The V and J ends lost 6 bases and 0 bases respectively, with 17 bases between them. Germline V lookup: CDR1 SGHAT, CDR2 FQNNGV. The CDR3 DNA sequence: TGTGCCAGCAGATCCCGGAGCTCGGCCCACCAAGAGACCCAGTACTTA. Translated, it gives CASRSRSSAHQETQYL.

Worth noting for this clonotype: The conserved closing phenylalanine or tryptophan is absent in this CDR3, likely reflecting a read error. The chain couples TRBV10-3 to TRBJ2-1; 10 bases line up with TRBD2. The CDR3 runs 16 residues. V lost 4 bases to trimming and J lost 9 bases; unmatched junction nucleotides: 12. CDR1 is ENHRY, CDR2 SYGVKD, per germline. CDR3 in amino acids: CAISVGPAGGGGEQFL. The CDR3 region has the DNA TGTGCCATCAGTGTCGGACCAGCGGGAGGGGGAGGTGAGCAGTTCTTA.

With respect to this clonotype: The junction and the germline gene differ at one end; a read error may be behind it. The chain carries TRBV6-5 and TRBJ2-2; tentative D call: TRBD2 (6 bases). The CDR3 is 16 residues long. CDR1 and CDR2 (germline): MNHEY, SVGAGI. As DNA, the CDR3 is TGTGCCAGCAGTAAACTTAGCGGTACAAACACCGGGGAGCTGATTTTC. Protein product: CASSKLSGTNTGELIF.